The 10 T cell receptor beta chains reported below all come from one sample, sequenced in a study of cytomegalovirus exposure and HLA in healthy donors. The PCR ran on 60 Vbeta and 13 Jbeta primers. Generated by immunoSEQ multiplex PCR, the TCRdb table keeps only in-frame clones and is missing some. This table has over 80,000 clones, 65% to 80% appearing once. Sequencing input: PBMCs. These receptors came from a man in his forties in good health and CMV-seronegative.

V gene TRBV6-6 combines with J gene TRBJ1-1, with D possibly being TRBD1 (5 bases). The CDR3 sequence is 13 residues long. Deletions cut 0 bases from V and 10 bases from J, with 12 bases between. The germline gives CDR1 MNHNY, CDR2 SVGAGI (reference sequence). Written as DNA, the CDR3 is TGTGCCAGCAGTTACTCGGGGCTTTCCCCAGCTTTCTTT. This translates into CASSYSGLSPAFF.

This chain uses TRBV7-2 with TRBJ2-7, with 10 nucleotides matching TRBD1. Germline V CDR1 and CDR2: SGHTA, FQGNSA. The length of the CDR3 is 15 residues. Losses at the gene ends were 5 bases for V and 4 bases for J; bases not matched to a gene: 8. The CDR3 here is CASSRGTGEGYEQYF. The CDR3 coding sequence is TGTGCCAGCAGCCGCGGGACAGGGGAGGGTTACGAGCAGTACTTC.

The chain is built from TRBV28 and TRBJ2-2; D perhaps matches TRBD1 (5 bases). V was cut by 3 bases and J by 4 bases, with 9 bases left in between. The CDR3 is 14 amino acids. Germline V CDR1 and CDR2: MDHEN, SYDVKM. CDR3 sequence: CASSFAGLTGELFF. The CDR3 DNA reads as TGTGCCAGCAGTTTCGCAGGGCTCACCGGGGAGCTGTTTTTT.

The V and J genes are TRBV14 and TRBJ1-2, with D possibly being TRBD1 (5 bases). V was pared by 4 bases and J by 2 bases, with 14 bases between. The germline V gene encodes CDR1 SGHDN and CDR2 FVKESK. The CDR3 loop spans 15 amino acids. The CDR3 loop is CASSPHRSPNYGYTF. CDR3 bases: TGTGCCAGCAGCCCCCACAGGTCGCCAAACTATGGCTACACCTTC.

The chain carries TRBV5-1 and TRBJ2-7, with D unresolved. The CDR3 runs to 12 residues. Germline V CDR1 and CDR2: SGHRS, YFSETQ. Trimming stripped 0 bases from V and 2 bases from J, with 3 bases between. CDR3 bases: TGCGCCAGCAGCTTGGACACCTACGAGCAGTACTTC. The encoded protein is CASSLDTYEQYF.

The V call is TRBV14, the J call TRBJ2-7; the match to TRBD1 covers 10 bases. The CDR3 totals 15 residues. The germline CDR1 and CDR2 sequences are SGHDN and FVKESK. V was pared by 4 bases and J by 2 bases, with 5 bases of the junction left unmatched. The CDR3 reads CASSLRDRGPYEQYF. The DNA for the CDR3 is TGTGCCAGCAGCCTCCGGGACAGGGGCCCCTACGAGCAGTACTTC. Using reference TRBV14 and TRBJ2-7 for the parts outside the CDR3, the full variable domain is EAGVTQFPSHSVIEKGQTVTLRCDPISGHDNLYWYRRVMGKEIKFLLHFVKESKQDESGMPNNRFLAERTGGTYSTLKVQPAELEDSGVYFCASSLRDRGPYEQYFGPGTRLTVT.

Only a few counts were recorded for this clone. The chain is built from TRBV7-9 and TRBJ1-1; D remains unclear. CDR3 length: 14 residues. V was clipped by 3 bases and J by 3 bases, with 11 bases between them. The germline CDR1 and CDR2 sequences are SEHNR and FQNEAQ (reference sequence). CDR3 bases: TGTGCCAGCAGCTTCTACGCCGCGGACACTGAAGCTTTCTTT. This encodes CASSFYAADTEAFF. The variable domain in full, with the rest retrieved from reference TRBV7-9 and TRBJ1-1, is DTGVSQNPRHKITKRGQNVTFRCDPISEHNRLYWYRQTLGQGPEFLTYFQNEAQLEKSRLLSDRFSAERPKGSFSTLEIQRTEQGDSAMYLCASSFYAADTEAFFGQGTRLTVV.

This clone has more than one count but fewer than ten. This chain uses TRBV4-1 with TRBJ2-7; 9 nucleotides agree with TRBD1. V shed 3 bases, J shed 3 bases, and the junction held 9 bases outside the gene matches. Germline CDR1 is MGHRA and CDR2 is YSYEKL. CDR3 length: 16 residues. CDR3 in amino acids: CASSHLAGTGYYEQYF. Written as DNA, the CDR3 is TGCGCCAGCAGCCATTTAGCCGGGACAGGGTACTACGAGCAGTACTTC.

This clone was seen just once. J is TRBJ2-7 and V is TRBV7-9; 10 bases match TRBD1. This CDR3 comprises 15 residues. The V segment lost 4 bases and the J segment 3 bases; nucleotides outside the gene matches: 6. Germline CDR1 and CDR2: SEHNR and FQNEAQ (reference sequence). The CDR3 region is CASSSSGTGVYEQYF. Written as DNA, the CDR3 is TGTGCCAGCAGCTCCTCCGGGACAGGGGTCTACGAGCAGTACTTC.

The chain has TRBV5-4 and TRBJ2-5; D is undetermined. Germline CDR1 reads SGHNT; CDR2 reads YYREEE (reference sequence). The CDR3 extends over 13 amino acids. V gave up 0 bases and J gave up 1 base, with 4 bases separating them. Here the CDR3 DNA reads TGTGCCAGCAGCTTGGGGGCCCAAGAGACCCAGTACTTC. It translates to CASSLGAQETQYF. Complete variable domain (other parts from reference TRBV5-4 and TRBJ2-5): ETGVTQSPTHLIKTRGQQVTLRCSSQSGHNTVSWYQQALGQGPQFIFQYYREEENGRGNFPPRFSGLQFPNYSSELNVNALELDDSALYLCASSLGAQETQYFGPGTRLLVL.